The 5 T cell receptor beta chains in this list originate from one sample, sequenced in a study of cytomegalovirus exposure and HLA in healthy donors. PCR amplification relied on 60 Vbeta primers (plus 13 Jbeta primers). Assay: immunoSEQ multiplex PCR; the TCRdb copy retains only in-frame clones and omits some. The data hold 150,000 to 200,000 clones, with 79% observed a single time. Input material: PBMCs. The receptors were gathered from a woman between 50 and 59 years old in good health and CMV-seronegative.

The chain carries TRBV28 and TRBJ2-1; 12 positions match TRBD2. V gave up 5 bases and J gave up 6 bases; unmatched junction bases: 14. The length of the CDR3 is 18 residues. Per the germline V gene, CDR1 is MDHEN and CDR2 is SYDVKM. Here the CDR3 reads CASSSAPPSGRAGNEQFF. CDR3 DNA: TGTGCCAGCAGTAGTGCCCCTCCTAGCGGGAGGGCCGGCAATGAGCAGTTCTTC. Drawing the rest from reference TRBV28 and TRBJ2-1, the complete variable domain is DVKVTQSSRYLVKRTGEKVFLECVQDMDHENMFWYRQDPGLGLRLIYFSYDVKMKEKGDIPEGYSVSREKKERFSLILESASTNQTSMYLCASSSAPPSGRAGNEQFFGPGTRLTVL.

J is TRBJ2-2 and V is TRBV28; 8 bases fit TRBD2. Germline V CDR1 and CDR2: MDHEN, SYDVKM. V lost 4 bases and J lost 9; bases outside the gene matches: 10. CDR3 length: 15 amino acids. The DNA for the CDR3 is TGTGCCAGCAGTTCAAAAGGACTAGCATCGAGGGAGCTGTTTTTT. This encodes CASSSKGLASRELFF.

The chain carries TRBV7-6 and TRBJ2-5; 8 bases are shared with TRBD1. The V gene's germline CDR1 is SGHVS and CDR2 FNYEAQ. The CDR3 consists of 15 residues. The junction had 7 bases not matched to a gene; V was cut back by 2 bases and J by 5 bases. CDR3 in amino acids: CASSLQQGASETQYF. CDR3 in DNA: TGTGCCAGCAGCTTACAGCAGGGGGCATCGGAGACCCAGTACTTC.

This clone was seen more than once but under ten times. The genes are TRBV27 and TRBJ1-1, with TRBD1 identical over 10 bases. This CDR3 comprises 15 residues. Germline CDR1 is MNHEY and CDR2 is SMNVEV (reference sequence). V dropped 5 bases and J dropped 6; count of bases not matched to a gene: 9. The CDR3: CASSRPGQGRAEAFF. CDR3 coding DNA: TGTGCCAGCAGTCGTCCGGGACAGGGGAGGGCTGAAGCTTTCTTT.

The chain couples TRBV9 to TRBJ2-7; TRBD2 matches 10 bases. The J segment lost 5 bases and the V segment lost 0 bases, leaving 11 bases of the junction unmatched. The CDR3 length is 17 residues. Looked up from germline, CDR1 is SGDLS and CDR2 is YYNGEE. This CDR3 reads CASSVEAGLAGDDEQYF. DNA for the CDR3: TGTGCCAGCAGCGTAGAGGCGGGGCTAGCGGGGGATGACGAGCAGTACTTC.